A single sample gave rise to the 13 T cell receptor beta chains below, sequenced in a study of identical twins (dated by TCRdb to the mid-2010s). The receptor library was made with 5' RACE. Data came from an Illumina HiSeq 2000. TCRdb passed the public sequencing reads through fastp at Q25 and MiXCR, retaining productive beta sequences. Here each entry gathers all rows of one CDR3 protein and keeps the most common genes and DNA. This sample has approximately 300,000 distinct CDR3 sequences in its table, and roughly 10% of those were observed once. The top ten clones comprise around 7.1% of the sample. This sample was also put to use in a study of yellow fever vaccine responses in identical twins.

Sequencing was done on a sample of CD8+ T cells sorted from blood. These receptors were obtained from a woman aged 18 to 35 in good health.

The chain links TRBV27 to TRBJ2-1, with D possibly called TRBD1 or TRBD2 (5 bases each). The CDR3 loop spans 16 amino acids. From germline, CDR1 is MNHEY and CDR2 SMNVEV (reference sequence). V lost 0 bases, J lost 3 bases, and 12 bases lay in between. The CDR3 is CASSLSWGNFYNEQFF. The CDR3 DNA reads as TGTGCCAGCAGTTTATCATGGGGGAACTTCTACAATGAGCAGTTCTTC.

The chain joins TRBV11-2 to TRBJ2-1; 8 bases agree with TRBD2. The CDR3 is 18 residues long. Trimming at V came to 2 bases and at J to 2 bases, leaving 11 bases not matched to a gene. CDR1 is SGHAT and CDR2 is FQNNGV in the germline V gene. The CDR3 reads CASSLFVGTRVPYNEQFF. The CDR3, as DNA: TGTGCCAGCAGCTTATTTGTTGGGACTAGGGTTCCCTACAATGAGCAGTTCTTC. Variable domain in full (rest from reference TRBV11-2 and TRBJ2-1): EAGVAQSPRYKIIEKRQSVAFWCNPISGHATLYWYQQILGQGPKLLIQFQNNGVVDDSQLPKDRFSAERLKGVDSTLKIQPAKLEDSAVYLCASSLFVGTRVPYNEQFFGPGTRLTVL.

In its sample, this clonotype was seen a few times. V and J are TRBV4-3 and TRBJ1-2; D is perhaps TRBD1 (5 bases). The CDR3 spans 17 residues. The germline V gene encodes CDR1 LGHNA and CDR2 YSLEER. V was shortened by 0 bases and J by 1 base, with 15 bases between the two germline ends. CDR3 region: CASSQDLGAESNYGYTF. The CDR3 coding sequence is TGCGCCAGCAGCCAAGATCTAGGGGCCGAGAGTAACTATGGCTACACCTTC.

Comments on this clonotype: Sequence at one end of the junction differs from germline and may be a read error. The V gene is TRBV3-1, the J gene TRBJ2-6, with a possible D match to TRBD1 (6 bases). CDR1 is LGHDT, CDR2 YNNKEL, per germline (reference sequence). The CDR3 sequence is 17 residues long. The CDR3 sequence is CATSQPVSGAEANVLTF. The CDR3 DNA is TGTGCCACCAGCCAGCCGGTCTCAGGGGCTGAGGCCAACGTCCTGACTTTC.

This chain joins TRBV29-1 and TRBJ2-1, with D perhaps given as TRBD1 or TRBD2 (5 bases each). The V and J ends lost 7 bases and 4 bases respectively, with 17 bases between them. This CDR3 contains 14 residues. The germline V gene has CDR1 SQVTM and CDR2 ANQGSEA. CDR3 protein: CSARGLMGYNEQFF. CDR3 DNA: TGCAGCGCCCGGGGCCTAATGGGGTACAATGAGCAGTTCTTC.

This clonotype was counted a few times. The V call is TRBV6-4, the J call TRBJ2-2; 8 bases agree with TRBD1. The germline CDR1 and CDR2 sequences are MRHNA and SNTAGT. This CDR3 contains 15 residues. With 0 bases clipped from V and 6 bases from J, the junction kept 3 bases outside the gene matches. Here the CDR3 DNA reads TGTGCCAGCAGTGACTCTCCGGGACAGGCCGGGGAGCTGTTTTTT. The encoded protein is CASSDSPGQAGELFF.

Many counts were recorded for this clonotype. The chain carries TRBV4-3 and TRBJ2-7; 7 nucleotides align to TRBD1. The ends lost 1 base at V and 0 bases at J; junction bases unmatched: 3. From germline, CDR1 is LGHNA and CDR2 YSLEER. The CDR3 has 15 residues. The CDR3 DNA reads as TGCGCCAGCAGCCAAGCCTGGGACAGCTCCTACGAGCAGTACTTC. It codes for CASSQAWDSSYEQYF.

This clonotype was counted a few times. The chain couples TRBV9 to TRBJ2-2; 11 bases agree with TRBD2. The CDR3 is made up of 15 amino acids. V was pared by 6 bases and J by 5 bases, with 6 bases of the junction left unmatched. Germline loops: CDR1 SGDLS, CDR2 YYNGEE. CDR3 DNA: TGTGCCAGCACCTTAGCGGGAGGGCCAACCGGGGAGCTGTTTTTT. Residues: CASTLAGGPTGELFF.

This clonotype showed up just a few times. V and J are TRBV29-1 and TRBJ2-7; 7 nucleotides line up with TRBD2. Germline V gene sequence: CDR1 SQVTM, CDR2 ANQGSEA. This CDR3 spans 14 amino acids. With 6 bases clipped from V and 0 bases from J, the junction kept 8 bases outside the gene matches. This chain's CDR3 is CSVHVGGYSYEQYF. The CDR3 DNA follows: TGCAGCGTCCACGTCGGGGGGTACTCCTACGAGCAGTACTTC.

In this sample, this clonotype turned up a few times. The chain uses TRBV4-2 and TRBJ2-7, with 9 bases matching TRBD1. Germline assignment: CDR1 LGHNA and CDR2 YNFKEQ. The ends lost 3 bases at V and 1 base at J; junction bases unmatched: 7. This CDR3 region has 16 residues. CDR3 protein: CASSQVDRGLSYEQYF. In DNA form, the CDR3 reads TGTGCCAGCAGCCAGGTGGACAGGGGCCTATCCTACGAGCAGTACTTC.

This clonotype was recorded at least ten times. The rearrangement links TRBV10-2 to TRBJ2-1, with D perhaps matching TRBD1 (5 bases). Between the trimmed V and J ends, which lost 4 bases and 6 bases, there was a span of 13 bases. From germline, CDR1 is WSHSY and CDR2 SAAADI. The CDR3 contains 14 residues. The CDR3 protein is CASSASRVSNEQFF. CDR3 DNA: TGCGCCAGCAGTGCTTCCAGGGTTAGCAATGAGCAGTTCTTC.

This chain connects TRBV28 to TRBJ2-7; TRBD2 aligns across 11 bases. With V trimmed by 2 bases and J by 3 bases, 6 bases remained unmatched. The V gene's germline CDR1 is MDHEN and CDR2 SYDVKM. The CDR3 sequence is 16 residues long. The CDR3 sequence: CASSLPTSGSGYEQYF. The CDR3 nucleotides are TGTGCCAGCAGTTTACCCACTAGCGGGAGCGGCTACGAGCAGTACTTC. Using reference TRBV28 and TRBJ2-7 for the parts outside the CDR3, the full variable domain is DVKVTQSSRYLVKRTGEKVFLECVQDMDHENMFWYRQDPGLGLRLIYFSYDVKMKEKGDIPEGYSVSREKKERFSLILESASTNQTSMYLCASSLPTSGSGYEQYFGPGTRLTVT.

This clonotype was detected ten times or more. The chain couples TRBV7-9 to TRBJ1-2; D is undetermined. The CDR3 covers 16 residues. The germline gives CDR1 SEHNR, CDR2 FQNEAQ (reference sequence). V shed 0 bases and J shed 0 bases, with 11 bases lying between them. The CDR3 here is CASSLAWTEPNYGYTF. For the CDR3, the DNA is TGTGCCAGCAGCTTAGCGTGGACTGAACCTAACTATGGCTACACCTTC.